The table lists the clone carrying this TCR beta chain with a few counts. Its target is not known. Germline V gene data show CDR1 as MNHEY and CDR2 as SVGAGI. CDR3 length equals 17 residues. V was shortened by 4 bases and J by 0 bases, with 16 bases between the two germline ends. This sample is part of a study of T-cell memory formation after mild COVID-19. Points from the study as a whole: Clones that got smaller from day 15 to 85 had even CD4/CD8, while clones growing later tipped toward CD4+.

TCRdb reprocessed the 5' RACE reads via MiXCR and lists one record per CDR3 protein. The profile covers some 450,000 distinct CDR3 sequences, with 20% appearing a single time and 7.5% to 10% taken by the ten largest. This clonotype was sampled from an adult woman who had mild COVID-19 (a few samples of this study predate the infection). Cell type and time point are not known. The sequenced sample consisted of PBMCs or a T cell subset sorted from them (not recorded which). The chain uses TRBV6-5 and TRBJ2-4; possibly TRBD2 for D (6 bases). The CDR3 coding sequence is TGTGCCAGCAGTTTCGGCGGAGGGGCCGCAGCCAAAAACATTCAGTACTTC. Its protein product is CASSFGGGAAAKNIQYF.